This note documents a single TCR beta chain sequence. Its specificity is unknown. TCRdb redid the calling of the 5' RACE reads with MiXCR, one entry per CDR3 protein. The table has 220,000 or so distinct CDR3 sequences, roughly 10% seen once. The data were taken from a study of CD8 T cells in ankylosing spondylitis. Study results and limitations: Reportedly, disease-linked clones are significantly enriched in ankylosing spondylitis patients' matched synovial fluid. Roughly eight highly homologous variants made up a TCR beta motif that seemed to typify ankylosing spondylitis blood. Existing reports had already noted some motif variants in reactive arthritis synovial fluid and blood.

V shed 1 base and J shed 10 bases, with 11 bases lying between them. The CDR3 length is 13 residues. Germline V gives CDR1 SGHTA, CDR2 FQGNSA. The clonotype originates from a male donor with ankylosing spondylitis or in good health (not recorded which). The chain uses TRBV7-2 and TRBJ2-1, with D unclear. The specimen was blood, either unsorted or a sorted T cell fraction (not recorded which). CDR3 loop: CASSLVFAPEQFF. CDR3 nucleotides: TGTGCCAGCAGCTTAGTTTTTGCCCCCGAGCAGTTCTTC.